This entry describes one T cell receptor (beta chain). This clone was seen a few times. Its cognate antigen has yet to be identified. Nothing much larger sits one base from this clone, and base qualities are not available. The sample is drawn from a study of beta chain features in type 1 diabetes (dated by TCRdb to 2017 to 2018). A note on the overall study: Patients and healthy donors did not differ in mean age, gender distribution, total cell number or subset yield. Whereas all 30 or so donors provided naive and central memory subsets, regulatory and stem cell-like memory subsets were isolated from just 8 patients and roughly 8 healthy donors. In the study, TCRB repertoires of sorted circulating CD4+ T cell subsets from recently diagnosed type 1 diabetes patients were compared with those of matched healthy donors. A total of about 100,000,000 sorted cells were examined across all samples, and RNA yield correlated strongly with the number of cells per subset. Overall study outcomes, separate from this receptor: Sequencing cDNA rather than genomic DNA could over-represent highly expressing activated cells, although activation and CD3 levels did not differ between groups. A moderate but significant shortening of TCRB CDR3 length was observed in type 1 diabetes patients in all four CD4+ subsets. Naive, central memory and regulatory TCRB repertoires appeared more similar among patients than among healthy donors. Because small numbers of individuals were included in the HLA sub-analyses, any influence of HLA type on TCRB rearrangement was left unresolved. Shorter templates might be favored by PCR, yet because patient and control samples were amplified and corrected together, any such skew would affect both groups equally. At VDJ recombination sites, type 1 diabetes patients had fewer insertions and more deleted nucleotides, which implies abnormalities in thymic rearrangement.

V was cut back by 3 bases and J by 3 bases, leaving a gap of 17 bases between them. As encoded in the germline V gene, CDR1 is KGHSH while CDR2 is LQKENI. The CDR3 measures 16 amino acids from cysteine to phenylalanine. Only CDR3 DNA remains: 48 bases, in frame from the first base. Each donor gave one peripheral blood draw, approximately 110 mL on average, collected into heparinised tubes. Naive, central memory, regulatory and stem cell-like memory CD4+ T cells were sorted on a BD FACSAria II using a panel including CD45RO, CCR7, CD25, CD127, CD95 and CD27. All sorted populations exceeded 95% purity. PBMCs were isolated immediately by Lymphoprep density gradient centrifugation and stained directly without culture. Samples were stained and sorted in pairs, with one healthy donor and one patient per experiment, so that batch effects were minimized. The High Capacity cDNA Reverse Transcription Kit was used to reverse transcribe all of the isolated RNA, meaning that expressed TCRB transcripts were what got sequenced. Deep immunoSEQ sequencing was performed on naive, central memory and regulatory T cell samples, with an average of around 3.4 million total reads per sample. Sorted cells were lysed in RLT buffer, and RNA was extracted using DNase-treated RNeasy Micro or Mini kits according to cell number. To prevent cross-contamination, every cell subset was processed on its own, while patient and healthy donor samples were processed together. Using the immunoSEQ multiplex PCR, TCRB sequences were amplified from cDNA into 87-bp fragments spanning the CDR3 region. Sequencing of the amplicons was performed on the Illumina HiSeq platform. The authors' pipeline ran thus. Synthetic template baselines were used to correct PCR bias computationally, reads within Hamming distance 2 were collapsed, and singletons that could not be merged were discarded. Reads were aligned to IMGT to assign V, D and J genes, CDR3 length, and insertions or deletions at six rearrangement sites. Within each subset, clonotype counts were normalized to sorted cell number, and only after that were true diversity and Gini coefficients computed with the tcR R package. The overlap coefficient, calculated on TCRB nucleotide sequences, was used to measure repertoire sharing. Out-of-frame TCRB sequences from naive cells were analyzed to stand in for the pre-selection repertoire. The immuneACCESS repertoire file appears here via TCRdb, limited to in-frame rearrangements. These files lack a portion of the clones; in checked studies, under half of the deficit traces to unresolved V genes, and the cause of the others is not known. That table furnishes V, J and clone size, whereas the DNA furnished D and trimming. The sample contains around 650,000 clones, roughly an eighth of them found a single time. The top ten hold around 0.12% of the sample.

The specimen was naive CD4+ T cells from blood. The cell subset or site label, as the study defines it: true naive CD4+ T cells. The rearrangement joined TRBV18 to TRBJ1-1, with no reliable assignment of the D segment. This clonotype was sampled from a man between 25 and 39 years old with type 1 diabetes. The CDR3 here reads CASSPRGGVWDTEAFF. The DNA sequence is as follows: TGTGCCAGCTCACCCCGCGGCGGGGTATGGGACACTGAAGCTTTCTTT.